This T cell receptor beta chain was recorded in a study of T cell responses to AZD1222 COVID-19 vaccine. Overall study results and limits: Close to half of spike-specific TCRs reportedly recognize unmutated variant regions.

Regarding this clone: Its antigen is not identified.

V was pared by 6 bases and J by 8 bases, with 13 bases between. In germline, CDR1 is SNHLY, CDR2 FYNNEI. The CDR3 extends over 13 amino acids. Clones were sequenced by immunoSEQ multiplex PCR, and TCRdb holds only the in-frame ones, with some missing. The sample shows over 50,000 clones, over 80% of them seen only once. This chain links TRBV2 with TRBJ1-4, with a tentative D call TRBD1 (5 bases). The TCR sequence derives from an adult in good health. The input for sequencing was peripheral blood, taken on day 0 of AZD1222 vaccination. In DNA form, the CDR3 reads TGTGCCAGCAGCCGGGACCAAGGAGAAAAACTGTTTTTT. It encodes CASSRDQGEKLFF.